The clone carrying this T cell receptor beta chain has ten or more counts. The sample comes from a study of human T cells and chemical hapten exposure. Time point here: pre-sensitization, week 0. The treatment was: therapeutic diphenylcyclopropenone sensitization with weekly scalp DPC. For the library, individual cDNA molecules each received unique molecular identifiers. TCRdb re-analysed the RACE reads in MiXCR, keeping a single row per CDR3 protein. The sample yields 250,000 to 300,000 distinct CDR3 sequences, roughly 7.7% seen once. The CDR3 extends over 13 amino acids. Germline V lookup: CDR1 SGHTA, CDR2 FQGNSA. With 1 base removed from V and 6 bases from J, the gap between germline ends came to 8 bases.

This specimen consisted of whole blood, obtained in connection with sensitization to the hapten diphenylcyclopropenone (DPC). This clonotype originated in a man between 18 and 35 years old with alopecia areata. Some clones in this sample may be carry-over from other donors' samples. The chain combines TRBV7-2 with TRBJ2-3; D gene ambiguous. The CDR3 sequence: CASSLESWDTQYF. CDR3 DNA: TGTGCCAGCAGCTTAGAATCGTGGGATACGCAGTATTTT. Supplemented by reference TRBV7-2 and TRBJ2-3, the full variable domain reads GAGVSQSPSNKVTEKGKDVELRCDPISGHTALYWYRQSLGQGLEFLIYFQGNSAPDKSGLPSDRFSAERTGGSVSTLTIQRTQQEDSAVYLCASSLESWDTQYFGPGTRLTVL.